The 20 T cell receptor beta chains presented below share a single source sample, sequenced in a study of CD8 T cells in Susac syndrome. After extraction with the RNeasy kit, about 0.5 to 1 ug of the RNA was reverse transcribed using random hexamers. Using its own MiXCR run on the immunoSEQ multiplex PCR reads, TCRdb lists one record per CDR3 protein. The sample has 180,000 or so distinct CDR3 sequences; about 95% are singletons. The sample comprised CD4+ T cells from PBMCs. These receptors all come from a human donor with multiple sclerosis.

The rearrangement links TRBV7-8 to TRBJ1-5; no clear D. V was pared by 5 bases and J by 2 bases, with 13 bases between. CDR3 length equals 15 residues. Germline V lookup: CDR1 SGHVS, CDR2 FQNEAQ. The chain's CDR3 is CASSQSRAGNQPQHF. The CDR3 DNA reads TGTGCCAGCAGCCAATCACGCGCCGGCAATCAGCCCCAGCATTTT.

The chain couples TRBV20-1 to TRBJ2-7; D remains unclear. Germline CDR1 is DFQATT and CDR2 is SNEGSKA (reference sequence). V was cut by 4 bases and J by 0 bases, with 13 bases left in between. This CDR3 contains 14 residues. In DNA, the CDR3 is TGCAGTGCTATAGGGCAGGAAATCTCCTACGAGCAGTACTTC. Its protein is CSAIGQEISYEQYF.

V and J are TRBV27 and TRBJ1-2; D remains unclear. Germline V gene sequence: CDR1 MNHEY, CDR2 SMNVEV (reference sequence). This CDR3 has 13 amino acids. With 8 bases removed from V and 3 bases from J, the gap between germline ends came to 13 bases. CDR3 coding DNA: TGTGCCAGCGGGTTAGGGTGGTACTATGGCTACACCTTC. It codes for CASGLGWYYGYTF.

The rearrangement links TRBV5-6 to TRBJ2-1, with 7 bases identical to TRBD2. Looked up from germline, CDR1 is SGHDT and CDR2 is YYEEEE. Trimming took 6 bases from V and 7 from J; bases not matched to a gene: 10. The CDR3 extends over 14 amino acids. CDR3 sequence reads: CASTGTNSWNEQFF. CDR3 in DNA: TGTGCCAGCACGGGGACTAACTCCTGGAATGAGCAGTTCTTC.

The rearrangement links TRBV30 to TRBJ2-3, with a tentative D call TRBD2 (6 bases). V was trimmed by 2 bases and J by 5 bases, leaving 20 bases between them. The CDR3 length is 16 residues. Germline CDR1 is GTSNPN and CDR2 is SVGIG (reference sequence). DNA for the CDR3: TGTGCCTGGAGTAGCCCCTACGGGCGGGGACGAGATACGCAGTATTTT. This gives the protein CAWSSPYGRGRDTQYF.

The table lists this clonotype with a count of one. The genes are TRBV12-3 or TRBV12-4 and TRBJ2-1; a possible D gene is TRBD1 (6 bases). The CDR3 consists of 15 residues. V lost 6 bases and J 1 base, leaving 13 bases between the germline ends. CDR3 sequence (DNA): TGTGCCAGCAGCCCTAGGACAGCATCCTACAATGAGCAGTTCTTC. The encoded protein is CASSPRTASYNEQFF.

This clonotype came up once. The rearrangement links TRBV2 to TRBJ2-6; unclear D gene. This CDR3 contains 15 residues. The germline V and J ends were trimmed by 2 bases and 0 bases, with 5 bases remaining between them. CDR1 and CDR2 from the germline V gene are SNHLY and FYNNEI. The CDR3 here is CASSEPRSGANVLTF. Written as DNA, the CDR3 is TGTGCCAGCAGTGAACCCCGCTCTGGGGCCAACGTCCTGACTTTC.

The chain is built from TRBV29-1 and TRBJ1-1, with 7 bases matching TRBD1. CDR3 length equals 13 residues. Trimming removed 6 bases from V and 3 bases from J; junction bases left unmatched: 7. Germline V gene lookup returns CDR1 SQVTM and CDR2 ANQGSEA. As DNA, the CDR3 is TGCAGCGTACGACAGCAGGGGGACACTGAAGCTTTCTTT. Its protein is CSVRQQGDTEAFF. Variable domain in full (rest from reference TRBV29-1 and TRBJ1-1): SAVISQKPSRDICQRGTSLTIQCQVDSQVTMMFWYRQQPGQSLTLIATANQGSEATYESGFVIDKFPISRPNLTFSTLTVSNMSPEDSSIYLCSVRQQGDTEAFFGQGTRLTVV.

The chain has TRBV29-1 and TRBJ1-2, with TRBD1 matching 8 bases. The germline V gene encodes CDR1 SQVTM and CDR2 ANQGSEA. J gave up 4 bases and V 7 bases, and 5 bases lay outside the gene matches. The CDR3 runs to 12 residues. CDR3 nucleotide sequence: TGCAGCGGCATCGGACAGGGCTATGGCTACACCTTC. It encodes CSGIGQGYGYTF.

This sequence joins TRBV11-2 and TRBJ2-2; D tentatively fits TRBD1 or TRBD2 (5 bases each). From germline, CDR1 is SGHAT and CDR2 FQNNGV. This CDR3 spans 15 amino acids. The V gene lost 6 bases and the J gene lost 0 bases, with 11 bases spanning the gap. The CDR3, as DNA: TGTGCCAGCAGATACGGGACGGCGAACACCGGGGAGCTGTTTTTT. This translates into CASRYGTANTGELFF.

The genes are TRBV19 and TRBJ1-2; no firm D call. V was trimmed by 3 bases and J by 6 bases, leaving 11 bases between them. CDR1 LNHDA and CDR2 SQIVND come from the germline V gene (reference sequence). The CDR3 is 13 residues long. The CDR3, as DNA: TGTGCCAGTAGTATGAGGGAGGGCGATGGCTACACCTTC. This gives the protein CASSMREGDGYTF. The variable domain in full, completed from reference TRBV19 and TRBJ1-2, reads DGGITQSPKYLFRKEGQNVTLSCEQNLNHDAMYWYRQDPGQGLRLIYYSQIVNDFQKGDIAEGYSVSREKKESFPLTVTSAQKNPTAFYLCASSMREGDGYTFGSGTRLTVV.

V is TRBV9 and J is TRBJ2-3, with D possibly matching TRBD2 (6 bases). V shed 3 bases and J shed 9 bases, with 20 bases lying between them. There are 15 residues in the CDR3. The germline V gene encodes CDR1 SGDLS and CDR2 YYNGEE. This chain's CDR3 is CASSGEPGLATTQYF. CDR3 coding DNA: TGTGCCAGCAGCGGCGAGCCGGGACTTGCTACCACGCAGTATTTT.

The chain links TRBV5-6 to TRBJ1-1; TRBD1 might be the D (5 bases). This CDR3 is 15 amino acids long. Trimming took off 1 base at V and 9 bases at J, with 19 bases between the two ends. The germline CDR1 and CDR2 sequences are SGHDT and YYEEEE. This chain's CDR3 is CASSLLIVGTVQAFF. The CDR3, as DNA: TGTGCCAGCAGCTTGTTGATAGTCGGGACGGTACAAGCTTTCTTT.

The chain carries TRBV29-1 and TRBJ1-1; 9 bases match TRBD1. This CDR3 region has 13 residues. Germline V gene data show CDR1 as SQVTM and CDR2 as ANQGSEA. V shed 3 bases, J shed 1 base, and the junction held 0 bases outside the gene matches. CDR3 coding DNA: TGCAGCGTTGAGGGACAGGGGAACACTGAAGCTTTCTTT. It yields the protein CSVEGQGNTEAFF.

V gene TRBV5-1 combines with J gene TRBJ2-7; TRBD2 matches at 9 bases. Losses at the gene ends were 0 bases for V and 3 bases for J; bases not matched to a gene: 4. The CDR3 runs 15 residues. Per germline, CDR1 SGHRS and CDR2 YFSETQ. In DNA, the CDR3 is TGCGCCAGCAGCTTGGGACTAGCGGCCAACTACGAGCAGTACTTC. As protein: CASSLGLAANYEQYF.

V and J are TRBV5-1 and TRBJ2-3; D gene ambiguous. The CDR3 sequence is 15 residues long. Germline V CDR1 and CDR2: SGHRS, YFSETQ. The ends were cut back, 0 bases at V and 1 base at J, with 9 bases in the middle. This CDR3 is CASSLVGLRTDTQYF. The CDR3 coding sequence is TGCGCCAGCAGCTTGGTGGGCTTACGCACAGATACGCAGTATTTT.

The rearrangement links TRBV12-3 or TRBV12-4 to TRBJ1-2, with D perhaps TRBD1 (6 bases). There are 15 residues in the CDR3. Between the trimmed V and J ends, which lost 6 bases and 9 bases, there was a span of 23 bases. CDR3 residues: CASRPSSQGIISYTF. The CDR3 region has the DNA TGTGCCAGCAGACCCTCGTCCCAGGGGATAATAAGCTACACCTTC.

The rearrangement links TRBV20-1 to TRBJ2-7; D might be TRBD2 (6 bases). The CDR3 covers 14 residues. CDR1 is DFQATT and CDR2 is SNEGSKA in the germline V gene (reference sequence). Between the trimmed V and J ends, which lost 7 bases and 9 bases, there was a span of 25 bases. CDR3 amino acids: CSGTQEGTLRGQYF. DNA for the CDR3: TGCAGTGGGACCCAGGAGGGGACCCTACGAGGGCAGTACTTC.

The chain employs TRBV20-1 and TRBJ1-2, with a possible D match to TRBD1 (5 bases). The germline gives CDR1 DFQATT, CDR2 SNEGSKA (reference sequence). Trimming pared 5 bases from V and 0 bases from J, leaving 19 bases between. The CDR3 runs to 16 residues. The CDR3 region has the DNA TGCAGTGCTCCCCCGGAGGGGTTCGAGGCTAACTATGGCTACACCTTC. Amino acids: CSAPPEGFEANYGYTF.

This sequence joins TRBV3-1 and TRBJ1-4; D remains ambiguous. CDR1 and CDR2 from the germline V gene are LGHDT and YNNKEL (reference sequence). V shed 4 bases and J shed 11 bases, with 23 bases lying between them. The CDR3 is 16 residues long. The CDR3 DNA reads as TGTGCCAGCAGCCCTCCCTTGACCAGGACCCAGCCGAAACTGTTTTTT. This sequence encodes CASSPPLTRTQPKLFF.